The rows below give T cell receptor beta chains drawn from one sample of a study of OX40 agonist ivuxolimab in advanced cancers. Using immunoSEQ multiplex PCR, the repertoire was profiled, and TCRdb retains in-frame clones only, with some absent. The repertoire consists of some 64,000 clones, with roughly 89% occurring once and the leading ten covering under 3.5%. Here the sequenced sample was CD4+ or CD8+ T cells sorted from blood, taken in a trial of the OX40 agonist ivuxolimab. These receptors were taken from an adult with an advanced solid tumor such as melanoma, head and neck, liver or kidney cancer. The CDR3 runs from the conserved cysteine through the conserved F or W. D genes are given only for firm matches. Not all rows give a size; the values are once, few, many and, for expanded clones, a class.

TRBJ2-2,-,TRBV6-1,-,TGTGCCAGCAAGAGATTGGGTGTGAGGGACGGGGAGCTGTTTTTT,CASKRLGVRDGELFF
TRBJ2-5,-,TRBV7-2,-,TGTGCCAGCAGCTTATCGGCAGCCCAAGAGACCCAGTACTTC,CASSLSAAQETQYF
TRBJ1-3,-,TRBV30,-,TGTGCCTCTAATGGGGGCTCTGGAAACACCATATATTTT,CASNGGSGNTIYF
TRBJ1-3,-,TRBV25-1,-,TGTGCCAGCAACGGAGATAGGAACTCTGGAAACACCATATATTTT,CASNGDRNSGNTIYF
TRBJ1-5,-,TRBV30,-,TGTGCCTGGAGTGGGCAGACAAATCAGCCCCAGCATTTT,CAWSGQTNQPQHF
TRBJ1-6,TRBD1,TRBV19,-,TGTGCCAGTAGTATTTACTTCGGGACAGGCGGATCACCCCTCCACTTT,CASSIYFGTGGSPLHF
TRBJ2-2,-,TRBV7-9,few,TGTGCCAGCAGCTTAGCTGCGGGATTCACCGGGGAGCTGTTTTTT,CASSLAAGFTGELFF
TRBJ2-7,TRBD2,TRBV27,-,TGTGCCAGCAGCCAAACCCTCCCCGCTAGCGGGAGTATCTACGAGCAGTACTTC,CASSQTLPASGSIYEQYF
TRBJ2-3,TRBD2,TRBV2,-,TGTGCCAGCAGCGGGACTAGCGGTTACACAGATACGCAGTATTTT,CASSGTSGYTDTQYF
TRBJ2-7,-,TRBV9,-,TGTGCCAGCAGCGTGTCCGGGACGACATACGAGCAGTACTTC,CASSVSGTTYEQYF
TRBJ2-7,-,TRBV28,-,TGTGCCAGCAGTGTAGACTACGAGCAGTACTTC,CASSVDYEQYF
TRBJ1-2,-,TRBV2,-,TGTGCCAGCAGTGAAAACGCTGGAGCGCGGGGAGGCTACACCTTC,CASSENAGARGGYTF
TRBJ1-5,-,TRBV28,-,TGTGCCAGCAGTTTACCCAGGGACGGCAATCAGCCCCAGCATTTT,CASSLPRDGNQPQHF
TRBJ2-1,-,TRBV11-2,-,TGTGCCAGCAGCGCTCAATTAGCGATTAGGTACAATGAGCAGTTCTTC,CASSAQLAIRYNEQFF
TRBJ1-1,-,TRBV29-1,few,TGCAGCGTTGAAAGGAGGTTAGCGAACACTGAAGCTTTCTTT,CSVERRLANTEAFF
TRBJ2-7,-,TRBV7-9,once,TGTGCCAGCAGCTTAGGTCCCGAGCAGTACTTC,CASSLGPEQYF
TRBJ2-7,TRBD1,TRBV5-1,-,TGCGCCAGCAGTTCGGACAGGGCCTACGAGCAGTACTTC,CASSSDRAYEQYF
TRBJ2-5,-,TRBV7-7,-,TGTGCTAGCGGAAGGGGTTCGGGGGAGACCCAGTACTTC,CASGRGSGETQYF